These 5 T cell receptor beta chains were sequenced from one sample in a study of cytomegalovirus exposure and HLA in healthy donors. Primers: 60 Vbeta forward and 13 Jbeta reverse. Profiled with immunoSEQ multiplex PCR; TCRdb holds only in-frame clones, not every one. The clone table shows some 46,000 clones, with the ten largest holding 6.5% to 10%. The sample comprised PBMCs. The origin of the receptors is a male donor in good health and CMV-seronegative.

CDR3 sequence reads: CAISELTGQETQYF. DNA of the CDR3: TGTGCCATCAGTGAGCTGACAGGACAAGAGACCCAGTACTTC. The V and J genes are TRBV10-3 and TRBJ2-5; D may be TRBD1 (6 bases). Per germline, CDR1 ENHRY and CDR2 SYGVKD. V was shortened by 2 bases and J by 2 bases, with 9 bases between the two germline ends. The CDR3 contains 14 residues.

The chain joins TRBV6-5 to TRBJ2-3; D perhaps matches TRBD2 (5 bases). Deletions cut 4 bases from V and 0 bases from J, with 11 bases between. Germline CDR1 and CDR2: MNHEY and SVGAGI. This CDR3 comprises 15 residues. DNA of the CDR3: TGTGCCAGCAGTTCCCTAATAGCGAGCACAGATACGCAGTATTTT. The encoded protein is CASSSLIASTDTQYF.

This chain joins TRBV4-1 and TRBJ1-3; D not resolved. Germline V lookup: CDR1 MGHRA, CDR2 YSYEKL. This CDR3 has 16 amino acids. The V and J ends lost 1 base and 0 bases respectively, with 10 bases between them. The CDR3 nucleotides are TGCGCCAGCAGCCAAGTCATCGGGGACTCTGGAAACACCATATATTTT. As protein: CASSQVIGDSGNTIYF.

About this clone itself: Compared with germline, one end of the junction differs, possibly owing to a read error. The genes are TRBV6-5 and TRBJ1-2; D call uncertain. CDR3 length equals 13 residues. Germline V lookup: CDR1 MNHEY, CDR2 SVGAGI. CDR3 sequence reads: CASAGNEGYGYTF. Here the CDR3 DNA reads TGCGCGAGCGCGGGGAATGAGGGCTATGGCTACACCTTC.

The CDR3 DNA reads as TGTGCCAGTAGTATAGGTGCGACAGGGGGTTCCAATCAGCCCCAGCATTTT. Translating gives CASSIGATGGSNQPQHF. The V gene is TRBV19, the J gene TRBJ1-5; 9 bases line up with TRBD1. The V gene's germline CDR1 is LNHDA and CDR2 SQIVND (reference sequence). The CDR3 has 17 amino acids. V trimming: 1 base; J trimming: 3 bases; junction bases outside the gene matches: 7. Combining the CDR3 with reference TRBV19 and TRBJ1-5 gives the whole variable domain DGGITQSPKYLFRKEGQNVTLSCEQNLNHDAMYWYRQDPGQGLRLIYYSQIVNDFQKGDIAEGYSVSREKKESFPLTVTSAQKNPTAFYLCASSIGATGGSNQPQHFGDGTRLSIL.